The 28 T cell receptor beta chains below were found in one sample sequenced in a study of T-cell memory formation after mild COVID-19. TCRdb re-analysed the 5' RACE reads in MiXCR, keeping a single row per CDR3 protein. This table holds about 57,000 distinct CDR3 sequences, 12% found once. Source material: PBMCs or a T cell subset sorted from them (not recorded which). These TCRs come from a man aged 18-30 years who had mild COVID-19 (a few samples of this study predate the infection). Cell type and time point are not known.

This clonotype was seen only a few times. As DNA, the CDR3 is TGTGCCAGCAATCCAGGCTGGCTAGCGGGGGGTCGGGATACGCAGTATTTT. Translating gives CASNPGWLAGGRDTQYF. This chain uses TRBV12-3 or TRBV12-4 with TRBJ2-3, with TRBD2 identical over 11 bases. The CDR3 loop spans 17 amino acids. The J segment lost 6 bases and the V segment lost 7 bases, leaving 15 bases of the junction unmatched.

This clonotype was seen at least ten times. The gene calls are TRBV7-2 and TRBJ2-7; 8 bases are a match to TRBD2. V shed 1 base and J 4 bases; nucleotides not matched to a gene: 6. Germline V gene lookup returns CDR1 SGHTA and CDR2 FQGNSA. This CDR3 is 15 amino acids long. The CDR3 coding sequence is TGTGCCAGCAGCTTAGGCGGGACTAGTAGTTACGAGCAGTACTTC. It yields the protein CASSLGGTSSYEQYF.

The V gene is TRBV4-1, the J gene TRBJ1-5; the D gene is possibly TRBD1 (6 bases). CDR1 MGHRA and CDR2 YSYEKL come from the germline V gene. There are 14 residues in the CDR3. V gave up 5 bases and J gave up 3 bases, with 11 bases separating them. The CDR3 spells CASSGRTVNQPQHF. The CDR3 region has the DNA TGCGCCAGCAGCGGGCGGACAGTCAATCAGCCCCAGCATTTT.

This clonotype was seen many times. The J gene is TRBJ1-1, the V gene TRBV5-1; the D is unclear. Trimming removed 5 bases from V and 5 bases from J, with 13 bases in between. This CDR3 spans 13 amino acids. CDR1 is SGHRS and CDR2 is YFSETQ in the germline V gene. The CDR3 loop reads CASSLGSETEAFF. CDR3 sequence (DNA): TGCGCCAGCAGTCTGGGATCAGAGACTGAAGCTTTCTTT. Based on the CDR3 plus reference TRBV5-1 and TRBJ1-1, the full variable domain is KAGVTQTPRYLIKTRGQQVTLSCSPISGHRSVSWYQQTPGQGLQFLFEYFSETQRNKGNFPGRFSGRQFSNSRSEMNVSTLELGDSALYLCASSLGSETEAFFGQGTRLTVV.

The CDR3 sequence: CASSYYSDTGELFF. The CDR3 nucleotides are TGTGCCAGCAGTTACTACTCGGACACCGGGGAGCTGTTTTTT. The rearrangement links TRBV6-5 to TRBJ2-2; no definite D call. The CDR3 is made up of 14 amino acids. V dropped 1 base and J dropped 3 bases, with 6 bases sitting between them. Germline loops: CDR1 MNHEY, CDR2 SVGAGI.

V and J are TRBV6-2 or TRBV6-3 and TRBJ2-3; D gene uncertain. The V and J ends lost 4 bases and 5 bases respectively, with 10 bases between them. Germline CDR1 and CDR2: MNHEY and SVGEGT. CDR3 length: 13 amino acids. The DNA for the CDR3 is TGTGCCAGCAGTTCGACGACTGGAGATACGCAGTATTTT. Translation gives CASSSTTGDTQYF.

This clonotype was picked up a small number of times. The rearrangement uses TRBV4-3 and TRBJ2-1; D may be TRBD2 (6 bases). CDR1 is LGHNA, CDR2 YSLEER, per germline. The CDR3 runs 13 residues. Trimming took off 4 bases at V and 10 bases at J, with 14 bases between the two ends. CDR3 sequence reads: CASSPMAEGEQFF. The CDR3 nucleotides read TGCGCCAGCAGCCCGATGGCGGAGGGAGAGCAGTTCTTC.

The chain is built from TRBV2 and TRBJ2-4; 9 positions agree with TRBD2. The junction had 10 bases not matched to a gene; V was cut back by 6 bases and J by 7 bases. This CDR3 has 15 residues. Per the germline V gene, CDR1 is SNHLY and CDR2 is FYNNEI. The CDR3 DNA follows: TGTGCCAGCAGGATCGAGGCTAGCGGGAAGAACATTCAGTACTTC. It encodes CASRIEASGKNIQYF.

This clonotype was picked up a small number of times. The gene calls are TRBV10-3 and TRBJ2-7; D is unclear. The CDR3 is made up of 12 amino acids. Germline assignment: CDR1 ENHRY and CDR2 SYGVKD. V shed 8 bases and J shed 2 bases, with 10 bases lying between them. CDR3 in DNA: TGTGCCATCTCTCCCTACACCTACGAGCAGTACTTC. Protein sequence: CAISPYTYEQYF.

V and J are TRBV9 and TRBJ2-3; 12 nucleotides line up with TRBD2. Looked up from germline, CDR1 is SGDLS and CDR2 is YYNGEE. Trimming took 4 bases from V and 2 from J; bases not matched to a gene: 11. The CDR3 has 18 residues. In DNA, the CDR3 is TGTGCCAGCAGCTCCAGCCGACTAGCGGGGGCAGTCACAGATACGCAGTATTTT. The encoded protein is CASSSSRLAGAVTDTQYF.

This clonotype was picked up a small number of times. The chain links TRBV5-6 to TRBJ2-1, with D possibly called TRBD1 or TRBD2 (5 bases each). Germline V gene sequence: CDR1 SGHDT, CDR2 YYEEEE. V lost 1 base and J 4 bases, leaving 18 bases between the germline ends. This CDR3 is 17 amino acids long. In DNA, the CDR3 is TGTGCCAGCAGCTTGCCCGCTCTAGCAGAGGGGTACAATGAGCAGTTCTTC. This sequence encodes CASSLPALAEGYNEQFF.

The chain couples TRBV2 to TRBJ2-3, with D possibly TRBD1 on 6 matching bases. Germline V gene data show CDR1 as SNHLY and CDR2 as FYNNEI. The CDR3 has 14 amino acids. V lost 7 bases and J 2 bases, leaving 13 bases between the germline ends. The CDR3 sequence: CASKGVRFTDTQYF. The CDR3 DNA is TGTGCCAGCAAGGGGGTTAGATTCACAGATACGCAGTATTTT.

The rearrangement uses TRBV7-3 and TRBJ2-2, with a possible D match to TRBD2 (7 bases). V was cut by 7 bases and J by 1 base, with 16 bases left in between. CDR1 is SGHTA, CDR2 FQGTGA, per germline. CDR3 length equals 16 residues. The CDR3 DNA reads as TGTGCCAGCACCCTAGGGAGGGGACAGAACACCGGGGAGCTGTTTTTT. Translating it yields CASTLGRGQNTGELFF.

This clonotype was detected a few times. The gene calls are TRBV4-3 and TRBJ1-2, with D maybe TRBD1 (6 bases). The ends were cut back, 6 bases at V and 4 bases at J, with 18 bases in the middle. The CDR3 has 15 residues. Per germline, CDR1 LGHNA and CDR2 YSLEER. The CDR3 sequence is CASRDLGTSSYGYTF. The CDR3, as DNA: TGCGCCAGCAGAGATCTCGGGACATCGTCCTATGGCTACACCTTC.

This clonotype is medium-sized. The chain recombines TRBV11-2 with TRBJ1-6, with TRBD1 matching 8 bases. The CDR3 totals 15 residues. Germline CDR1 SGHAT, CDR2 FQNNGV. J was trimmed by 7 bases and V by 5 bases; bases with no gene match: 7. CDR3 nucleotides: TGTGCCAGCAGCAGACAGGGGCCTACCAATTCACCCCTCCACTTT. It translates to CASSRQGPTNSPLHF.

This clonotype occurred a few times. The chain recombines TRBV19 with TRBJ1-1; TRBD1 aligns across 7 bases. The junction had 6 bases not matched to a gene; V was cut back by 6 bases and J by 2 bases. Looked up from germline, CDR1 is LNHDA and CDR2 is SQIVND (reference sequence). This CDR3 has 14 amino acids. The CDR3 loop is CASRRGTVNTEAFF. CDR3 sequence (DNA): TGTGCCAGTAGGCGCGGGACAGTTAACACTGAAGCTTTCTTT.

The V and J genes are TRBV7-9 and TRBJ2-2; possible D gene TRBD2, 5 bases. Germline V lookup: CDR1 SEHNR, CDR2 FQNEAQ (reference sequence). The CDR3 loop spans 15 amino acids. V was shortened by 5 bases and J by 7 bases, with 17 bases between the two germline ends. This CDR3 is CASSPSSLAGGELFF. The CDR3 nucleotides are TGTGCCAGCAGCCCTAGCTCCCTAGCCGGCGGGGAGCTGTTTTTT.

The table lists this clonotype with a few counts. The genes are TRBV12-3 or TRBV12-4 and TRBJ2-7; D is unclear. The CDR3 loop spans 13 amino acids. V was shortened by 1 base and J by 6 bases, with 10 bases between the two germline ends. Here the CDR3 reads CASSLGDLGEQYF. CDR3 sequence (DNA): TGTGCCAGCAGTTTAGGGGATTTAGGCGAGCAGTACTTC.

This sequence joins TRBV20-1 and TRBJ2-5, with 7 bases fitting TRBD2. V gave up 1 base and J gave up 5 bases; unmatched junction bases: 1. There are 12 residues in the CDR3. Germline CDR1 and CDR2: DFQATT and SNEGSKA (reference sequence). The CDR3 DNA sequence: TGCAGTGCTAGAGCTAGCGGCGAGACCCAGTACTTC. This gives the protein CSARASGETQYF.

This clonotype was detected a few times. V usage is TRBV4-1 and J usage is TRBJ1-4; D might be TRBD1 (5 bases). CDR3 length: 13 residues. Trimming removed 1 base at V and 7 bases at J, with 7 bases between. In germline, CDR1 is MGHRA, CDR2 YSYEKL. CDR3 loop: CASSQGGSEKLFF. CDR3 sequence (DNA): TGCGCCAGCAGCCAAGGGGGGAGTGAAAAACTGTTTTTT.

This clonotype has more than one count but fewer than ten. This chain uses TRBV7-9 with TRBJ1-3; D perhaps matches TRBD1 (5 bases). This CDR3 has 16 residues. The V gene lost 7 bases and the J gene lost 4 bases, with 20 bases spanning the gap. Looked up from germline, CDR1 is SEHNR and CDR2 is FQNEAQ (reference sequence). The CDR3 is CASTVPGGSSGNTIYF. The CDR3, as DNA: TGTGCCAGCACCGTCCCCGGGGGGTCCTCCGGAAACACCATATATTTT.

This clonotype appeared many times. The J gene is TRBJ2-5, the V gene TRBV11-2; TRBD2 aligns across 13 bases. Germline lookup yields CDR1 SGHAT and CDR2 FQNNGV. Unmatched junction bases numbered 2, after V lost 5 bases and J lost 2 bases. This CDR3 region has 15 residues. CDR3 sequence: CASSPGLAGQETQYF. The CDR3 region has the DNA TGTGCCAGCAGCCCGGGACTAGCGGGGCAAGAGACCCAGTACTTC. Filled out from reference TRBV11-2 and TRBJ2-5, the complete variable domain reads EAGVAQSPRYKIIEKRQSVAFWCNPISGHATLYWYQQILGQGPKLLIQFQNNGVVDDSQLPKDRFSAERLKGVDSTLKIQPAKLEDSAVYLCASSPGLAGQETQYFGPGTRLLVL.

This clonotype was picked up a small number of times. This chain joins TRBV20-1 and TRBJ2-5, with 9 bases matching TRBD2. The CDR3 consists of 14 residues. Germline CDR1 is DFQATT and CDR2 is SNEGSKA (reference sequence). V shed 4 bases and J 1 base; nucleotides not matched to a gene: 4. CDR3 DNA sequence: TGCAGTGCTAACTCGCGGGGGGGCCAAGAGACCCAGTACTTC. Protein product: CSANSRGGQETQYF.

V usage is TRBV6-5 and J usage is TRBJ1-5, with a possible D match to TRBD1 (6 bases). The CDR3 runs to 16 residues. The germline CDR1 and CDR2 sequences are MNHEY and SVGAGI. V lost 11 bases, J lost 0 bases, and 20 bases lay in between. The CDR3: CASQPQGPSSNQPQHF. CDR3 nucleotides: TGTGCCTCACAGCCCCAGGGGCCTAGTAGCAATCAGCCCCAGCATTTT.

This clonotype was recorded a few times. The chain employs TRBV9 and TRBJ2-1, with TRBD2 matching over 12 bases. Germline V CDR1 and CDR2: SGDLS, YYNGEE. The CDR3 extends over 15 amino acids. With V trimmed by 3 bases and J by 7 bases, 5 bases remained unmatched. The CDR3 loop is CASSGTSGGWNEQFF. CDR3 sequence (DNA): TGTGCCAGCAGCGGCACTAGCGGGGGGTGGAATGAGCAGTTCTTC.

This chain uses TRBV28 with TRBJ1-5; TRBD1 might be the D (5 bases). The CDR3 extends over 16 amino acids. Germline CDR1 reads MDHEN; CDR2 reads SYDVKM. Trimming removed 5 bases from V and 5 bases from J, with 19 bases in between. DNA for the CDR3: TGTGCCAGCAGTCTTCGCCAGGCGGAAGGGGATCAGCCCCAGCATTTT. It is translated as CASSLRQAEGDQPQHF.

The V gene is TRBV4-1, the J gene TRBJ1-3; D is undetermined. CDR1 and CDR2 (germline): MGHRA, YSYEKL. The germline V and J ends were trimmed by 1 base and 0 bases, with 7 bases remaining between them. The CDR3 extends over 15 amino acids. The chain's CDR3 is CASSQVRSSGNTIYF. Here the CDR3 DNA reads TGCGCCAGCAGCCAAGTCCGGTCCTCTGGAAACACCATATATTTT.

The chain combines TRBV5-1 with TRBJ1-2; the D gene is possibly TRBD1 (6 bases). V was cut by 0 bases and J by 8 bases, with 17 bases left in between. CDR1 and CDR2 from the germline V gene are SGHRS and YFSETQ. CDR3 size: 15 residues. CDR3 in amino acids: CASSLEASGAGGYTF. In DNA form, the CDR3 reads TGCGCCAGCAGCTTGGAAGCGTCAGGGGCAGGAGGCTACACCTTC.